One T cell receptor beta chain is described in this entry. Antigen unknown. These data are taken from a study of beta chain features in type 1 diabetes. Study-wide context: Cell yields, gender and age were comparable in patients and healthy donors.

This CDR3 has 14 amino acids. V was trimmed by 0 bases and J by 0 bases, leaving 5 bases between them. The germline gives CDR1 LGHNA, CDR2 YSLEER. About 110 mL of blood, on average, came from one heparinised draw per donor. Stem cell-like memory, regulatory, central memory and naive CD4+ cells were sorted via CD45RO/CCR7/CD25/CD127/CD95/CD27. General study results and limits: For type 1 diabetes patients, VDJ junctions showed fewer insertions and more deletions. A moderate, significant TCRB CDR3 shortening appeared in type 1 diabetes across four CD4+ subsets.

The investigators reverse transcribed all of the isolated RNA, so they sequenced expressed TCRB transcripts. Method: immunoSEQ multiplex PCR; TCRdb's copy keeps in-frame clones and lacks some. The sample has some 120,000 clones; 17% are singletons. The sequenced sample consisted of central memory CD4+ T cells from blood. The source of this sequence is a man in his late teens or twenties with type 1 diabetes. This chain links TRBV4-3 with TRBJ1-1; D is undetermined. In nucleotides, the CDR3 is TGCGCCAGCAGCCAAGACCTCGTGAACACTGAAGCTTTCTTT. Translated: CASSQDLVNTEAFF.